One sample yielded the 7 T cell receptor beta chains listed below, sequenced in a study of T cell repertoires in cytomegalovirus infection. TCRdb analysed the reads with MiXCR anew, one entry per CDR3 protein. The data hold approximately 110,000 distinct CDR3 sequences, with under 50% observed a single time. For these TCRs, the target antigens are not known. Source: CD8+ T cells from cultured PBMCs, taken from culture after CMV antigen stimulation. The origin of the receptors is a human donor in good health (CMV status not recorded). Some clones in this sample may be carry-over from other donors' samples.

This chain joins TRBV7-6 and TRBJ2-1; weak D call: TRBD1 (5 bases). CDR1 and CDR2 from the germline V gene are SGHVS and FNYEAQ. V was trimmed by 1 base and J by 6 bases, leaving 10 bases between them. The CDR3 runs 14 residues. The CDR3 reads CASSLVAGFNEQFF. The CDR3 coding sequence is TGTGCCAGCAGCTTAGTCGCAGGGTTCAATGAGCAGTTCTTC.

This clonotype came up a few times. This chain connects TRBV7-9 to TRBJ2-1; 8 bases match TRBD1. This CDR3 is 15 amino acids long. From germline, CDR1 is SEHNR and CDR2 FQNEAQ (reference sequence). The trim removed 8 bases at V and 7 bases at J, leaving 13 bases unmatched. This CDR3 is CASVDRGGGPNEQFF. Here the CDR3 DNA reads TGTGCCAGCGTAGACAGGGGAGGAGGTCCAAATGAGCAGTTCTTC. The whole variable domain, remainder taken from reference TRBV7-9 and TRBJ2-1, is DTGVSQNPRHKITKRGQNVTFRCDPISEHNRLYWYRQTLGQGPEFLTYFQNEAQLEKSRLLSDRFSAERPKGSFSTLEIQRTEQGDSAMYLCASVDRGGGPNEQFFGPGTRLTVL.

This clonotype was counted only a few times. The chain employs TRBV19 and TRBJ2-1; tentative D call: TRBD2 (7 bases). Germline CDR1 and CDR2: LNHDA and SQIVND (reference sequence). This CDR3 is built from 16 residues. Trimming left V 3 bases short and J 2 bases short, with 14 bases between. CDR3: CASSMVGGGPYNEQFF. CDR3 in DNA: TGTGCCAGTAGTATGGTGGGGGGGGGGCCCTACAATGAGCAGTTCTTC.

This clonotype was found a few times. This chain links TRBV4-1 with TRBJ2-3, with D tentatively TRBD1 (5 bases). The CDR3 extends over 14 amino acids. V lost 0 bases and J 6 bases, leaving 10 bases between the germline ends. Germline CDR1 is MGHRA and CDR2 is YSYEKL. DNA of the CDR3: TGCGCCAGCAGCCAAGAGGCAGCAGGGGATACGCAGTATTTT. Protein product: CASSQEAAGDTQYF.

V usage is TRBV27 and J usage is TRBJ1-1; tentative D call: TRBD1 (6 bases). V gave up 6 bases and J gave up 5 bases, with 16 bases separating them. This CDR3 region has 14 residues. Germline V gene lookup returns CDR1 MNHEY and CDR2 SMNVEV (reference sequence). CDR3 nucleotide sequence: TGTGCCAGCAGCTTACAGGGTTTTGGGACTGAAGCTTTCTTT. It codes for CASSLQGFGTEAFF.

This clonotype occurred a few times. This sequence joins TRBV6-1 and TRBJ2-7, with D uncertain. V was shortened by 2 bases and J by 0 bases, with 8 bases between the two germline ends. There are 14 residues in the CDR3. Germline assignment: CDR1 MNHNS and CDR2 SASEGT. CDR3 sequence reads: CASSERRSSYEQYF. CDR3 bases: TGTGCCAGCAGTGAAAGGCGGTCCTCCTACGAGCAGTACTTC.

This clonotype was seen a handful of times. This sequence joins TRBV12-3 or TRBV12-4 and TRBJ2-3; tentatively, D is TRBD2 (5 bases). CDR3 length: 14 residues. Trimming removed 4 bases at V and 5 bases at J, with 13 bases between. CDR3 bases: TGTGCCAGCAGTTCCTACTTAAGCGGAGATACGCAGTATTTT. This codes for CASSSYLSGDTQYF.